These 9 T cell receptor beta chains came from one sample sequenced in a study of blood T cells in healthy people across ages. Then a second PCR, running roughly 7 to 12 cycles, was carried out with a sample-barcoded 5' primer and a J-beta primer mix. One entry per CDR3 protein, called by TCRdb with MiXCR from the 5' RACE reads. The data contain about 1,600,000 distinct CDR3 sequences, 42% of them singletons. Sequenced: blood. The receptors shown here come from a woman between 18 and 29 years old in good health.

The chain couples TRBV12-3 or TRBV12-4 to TRBJ2-6, with D possibly TRBD1 on 5 matching bases. The V and J ends lost 3 bases and 2 bases respectively, with 8 bases between them. The CDR3 is made up of 15 amino acids. This CDR3 is CASSFGAPGANVLTF. The CDR3 region has the DNA TGTGCCAGCAGTTTTGGGGCCCCTGGGGCCAACGTCCTGACTTTC.

The J gene is TRBJ2-5, the V gene TRBV16; D might be TRBD2 (5 bases). The germline CDR1 and CDR2 sequences are KGHSY and FQNENV. The CDR3 has 14 residues. Trimming took off 0 bases at V and 5 bases at J, with 10 bases between the two ends. CDR3 residues: CASSQSSGLETQYF. DNA of the CDR3: TGTGCCAGCAGCCAATCTTCGGGGTTGGAGACCCAGTACTTC.

J is TRBJ2-4 and V is TRBV27; D could derive from TRBD1 or TRBD2 (7 bases each). The J call may not be correct, given that the DNA end is closer to TRBJ2-7. The CDR3 spans 15 residues. The germline V gene encodes CDR1 MNHEY and CDR2 SMNVEV (reference sequence). The CDR3 DNA sequence: TGTGCCAGCAGTTCGGGTTCAGGGGGGGGCTACGAGCAGTACTTC. Encoded protein: CASSSGSGGGYEQYF.

CDR3: CASYRAQGEAFF. In nucleotides, the CDR3 is TGTGCTTCGTATAGGGCTCAAGGTGAAGCTTTCTTT. The rearrangement uses TRBV11-1 and TRBJ1-1, with D unclear. Per germline, CDR1 SGHAT and CDR2 FQDESV (reference sequence). The CDR3 spans 12 residues.

The chain has TRBV2 and TRBJ2-3, with D perhaps TRBD2 (6 bases). This CDR3 has 15 residues. The germline V gene encodes CDR1 SNHLY and CDR2 FYNNEI. Trimming shortened V by 11 bases and J by 2 bases, and 20 bases separated the two germline ends. CDR3 amino acids: CAGRQQAGNTDTQYF. Written as DNA, the CDR3 is TGTGCCGGTCGACAGCAGGCGGGGAACACAGATACGCAGTATTTT.

With regard to this clonotype: Relative to the germline gene, one junction end is altered; a read error may explain this. This chain connects TRBV7-9 to TRBJ2-3, with 10 bases aligning to TRBD1. From germline, CDR1 is SEHNR and CDR2 FQNEAQ (reference sequence). The length of the CDR3 is 16 residues. The CDR3 is CASNLKTGGYTDTQYF. The CDR3 nucleotides read TGTGCCAGCAACTTAAAGACAGGGGGCTATACAGATACGCAGTATTTT. Supplemented by reference TRBV7-9 and TRBJ2-3, the full variable domain reads DTGVSQNPRHKITKRGQNVTFRCDPISEHNRLYWYRQTLGQGPEFLTYFQNEAQLEKSRLLSDRFSAERPKGSFSTLEIQRTEQGDSAMYLCASNLKTGGYTDTQYFGPGTRLTVL.

The chain employs TRBV27 and TRBJ1-4; tentatively, D is TRBD1 (5 bases). CDR3 length equals 15 residues. V was cut by 5 bases and J by 6 bases, with 16 bases left in between. The germline V gene encodes CDR1 MNHEY and CDR2 SMNVEV (reference sequence). CDR3 DNA sequence: TGTGCCAGCAGTATCAGATGGGGGGGGGATGAAAAACTGTTTTTT. Translation: CASSIRWGGDEKLFF.

The CDR3: CASSLKGKNYEQYF. The CDR3, as DNA: TGTGCCAGCAGTTTAAAGGGCAAAAACTACGAGCAGTACTTC. This chain links TRBV27 with TRBJ2-7; D unclear. Germline V gene sequence: CDR1 MNHEY, CDR2 SMNVEV (reference sequence). This CDR3 is built from 14 residues. V dropped 2 bases and J dropped 3 bases, with 11 bases sitting between them.

This clonotype is a singleton in its sample. A much more abundant neighbour one base away suggests this may be a read error. V usage is TRBV4-1 and J usage is TRBJ1-1, with D perhaps TRBD1 (5 bases). In germline, CDR1 is MGHRA, CDR2 YSYEKL. The CDR3 consists of 13 residues. Trimming shortened V by 2 bases and J by 4 bases, and 8 bases separated the two germline ends. CDR3 bases: TGCGCCAGCAGCCAATTTGGGGGCACTGAAGCTTTCTTT. Translation: CASSQFGGTEAFF.